The 26 T cell receptor beta chains below were found in one sample sequenced in a study of blood T cell repertoires in COVID-19. Method: immunoSEQ multiplex PCR; TCRdb's copy keeps in-frame clones and lacks some. The top ten hold approximately 2.9% of the sample, which has some 210,000 clones, 65% to 85% seen once. The sample taken for sequencing was peripheral blood. These receptors all come from a man between 50 and 59 years old with active or convalescent COVID-19.

This chain uses TRBV7-2 with TRBJ2-1; TRBD2 is a possible D gene (5 bases). Deletions cut 3 bases from V and 15 bases from J, with 15 bases between. Germline lookup yields CDR1 SGHTA and CDR2 FQGNSA. CDR3 length: 12 residues. The CDR3: CASSLLPPRAFF. The CDR3 nucleotides read TGTGCCAGCAGCTTGCTTCCCCCGCGGGCGTTCTTC. Drawing the rest from reference TRBV7-2 and TRBJ2-1, the complete variable domain is GAGVSQSPSNKVTEKGKDVELRCDPISGHTALYWYRQSLGQGLEFLIYFQGNSAPDKSGLPSDRFSAERTGGSVSTLTIQRTQQEDSAVYLCASSLLPPRAFFGPGTRLTVL.

This clone was observed a handful of times. The CDR3, as DNA: TGTGCCAGCAGCCAAGATTGGACAGAAGGGGCCAACGTCCTGACTTTC. Translation gives CASSQDWTEGANVLTF. The chain couples TRBV14 to TRBJ2-6; maybe TRBD1 (6 bases). This CDR3 comprises 16 residues. Trimming removed 0 bases at V and 4 bases at J, with 10 bases between. Germline V lookup: CDR1 SGHDN, CDR2 FVKESK.

V is TRBV4-1 and J is TRBJ2-1; 12 bases line up with TRBD2. This CDR3 spans 15 amino acids. V lost 6 bases to trimming and J lost 5 bases; unmatched junction nucleotides: 5. The germline V gene encodes CDR1 MGHRA and CDR2 YSYEKL. CDR3 nucleotide sequence: TGCGCCAGCAGTCCGACTAGCGGGGGACACAATGAGCAGTTCTTC. Protein sequence: CASSPTSGGHNEQFF.

On this clone: In the same sample, other DNA sequences code for this CDR3. The chain has TRBV28 and TRBJ2-2, with TRBD1 matching 10 bases. V dropped 8 bases and J dropped 6; count of bases not matched to a gene: 6. This CDR3 is built from 14 residues. Germline loops: CDR1 MDHEN, CDR2 SYDVKM. CDR3 sequence (DNA): TGTGCCAGCCTAAGGACAGGGGGGGCCGGGGAGCTGTTTTTT. Protein sequence: CASLRTGGAGELFF.

The V and J genes are TRBV5-1 and TRBJ2-1, with TRBD2 matching over 16 bases. Germline V lookup: CDR1 SGHRS, CDR2 YFSETQ. With V trimmed by 4 bases and J by 5 bases, 6 bases remained unmatched. The CDR3 contains 17 residues. CDR3 sequence (DNA): TGCGCCAGCAGCCCCGGGACTAGCGGGAGGGGGGACAATGAGCAGTTCTTC. It encodes CASSPGTSGRGDNEQFF.

The chain combines TRBV5-1 with TRBJ1-1; D gene unclear. The CDR3 is made up of 13 amino acids. Deletions cut 3 bases from V and 0 bases from J, with 6 bases between. Germline loops: CDR1 SGHRS, CDR2 YFSETQ. The CDR3 sequence is CASSSEVNTEAFF. In nucleotides, the CDR3 is TGCGCCAGCAGCTCCGAGGTGAACACTGAAGCTTTCTTT.

The genes are TRBV30 and TRBJ1-1; possible D gene TRBD1, 6 bases. There are 12 residues in the CDR3. Per the germline V gene, CDR1 is GTSNPN and CDR2 is SVGIG (reference sequence). The V gene lost 4 bases and the J gene lost 4 bases, with 10 bases spanning the gap. DNA for the CDR3: TGTGCCTGGACAGGGGCCACCACTGAAGCTTTCTTT. Amino acids: CAWTGATTEAFF.

The gene calls are TRBV7-2 and TRBJ2-7, with D tentatively TRBD2 (6 bases). The CDR3 runs to 15 residues. V gave up 4 bases and J gave up 2 bases, with 15 bases separating them. Looked up from germline, CDR1 is SGHTA and CDR2 is FQGNSA. CDR3 nucleotide sequence: TGTGCCAGCAGCTATGGAGGGCGTGCGACCTACGAGCAGTACTTC. Protein product: CASSYGGRATYEQYF.

A note on this clone: Other nucleotide sequences from this sample produce the same CDR3. The chain has TRBV5-1 and TRBJ2-7, with D possibly being TRBD2 (6 bases). Trimming shortened V by 0 bases and J by 2 bases, and 9 bases separated the two germline ends. CDR3 size: 14 residues. The germline V gene encodes CDR1 SGHRS and CDR2 YFSETQ. The CDR3 loop reads CASSLVGGTYEQYF. The DNA of the CDR3 is TGCGCCAGCAGCTTGGTCGGCGGGACCTACGAGCAGTACTTC. The variable domain in full, with the rest retrieved from reference TRBV5-1 and TRBJ2-7, is KAGVTQTPRYLIKTRGQQVTLSCSPISGHRSVSWYQQTPGQGLQFLFEYFSETQRNKGNFPGRFSGRQFSNSRSEMNVSTLELGDSALYLCASSLVGGTYEQYFGPGTRLTVT.

The chain couples TRBV12-5 to TRBJ1-1, with D possibly being TRBD1 (6 bases). The germline CDR1 and CDR2 sequences are LGHNT and FRNRAP. The CDR3 has 15 residues. The V end was cut by 0 bases, the J end by 3 bases, with 11 bases between. The CDR3 loop reads CASGLVRGGYTEAFF. DNA for the CDR3: TGTGCTAGTGGTTTGGTACGTGGGGGCTACACTGAAGCTTTCTTT.

The rearrangement links TRBV21-1 to TRBJ1-1. TRBV21-1 represents a pseudogene. The CDR3 extends over 11 amino acids. The CDR3 is CASSPLTEAFF. The CDR3 DNA follows: TGTGCCAGCAGCCCCCTCACTGAAGCTTTCTTT.

The chain couples TRBV9 to TRBJ1-4, with D hard to call. Per the germline V gene, CDR1 is SGDLS and CDR2 is YYNGEE. The CDR3 is 14 amino acids. Trimming left V 4 bases short and J 5 bases short, with 12 bases between. The DNA of the CDR3 is TGTGCCAGCAGCCCAAGAGGAGGGAATGAAAAACTGTTTTTT. Its translation: CASSPRGGNEKLFF.

The CDR3: CSVELAGMNTEAFF. The CDR3 region has the DNA TGCAGCGTTGAACTAGCAGGTATGAACACTGAAGCTTTCTTT. The genes are TRBV29-1 and TRBJ1-1; D not resolved. V was pared by 2 bases and J by 0 bases, with 10 bases between. The length of the CDR3 is 14 residues. Germline assignment: CDR1 SQVTM and CDR2 ANQGSEA.

CDR3 in amino acids: CASSPNLGELFF. In DNA, the CDR3 is TGTGCCAGCAGCCCTAACCTCGGGGAGCTGTTTTTT. This chain links TRBV3-1 (or the pseudogene TRBV3-2) with TRBJ2-2; D is ambiguous. V dropped 4 bases and J dropped 7 bases, with 7 bases sitting between them. From germline, CDR1 is LGHDT and CDR2 YNNKEL (reference sequence). This CDR3 has 12 amino acids.

This sequence joins TRBV7-8 and TRBJ2-1; 9 positions agree with TRBD1. The ends lost 1 base at V and 2 bases at J; junction bases unmatched: 3. This CDR3 is built from 16 residues. In germline, CDR1 is SGHVS, CDR2 FQNEAQ. The CDR3 region has the DNA TGTGCCAGCAGCTTAGGGGACAGGGTGACCTACAATGAGCAGTTCTTC. This encodes CASSLGDRVTYNEQFF. The full variable domain, in which reference TRBV7-8 and TRBJ2-1 provide the parts outside the CDR3, is GAGVSQSPRYKVAKRGQDVALRCDPISGHVSLFWYQQALGQGPEFLTYFQNEAQLDKSGLPSDRFFAERPEGSVSTLKIQRTQQEDSAVYLCASSLGDRVTYNEQFFGPGTRLTVL.

The table lists this clone with a count of one. The V gene is TRBV18, the J gene TRBJ2-2; 9 nucleotides align to TRBD2. The germline V gene encodes CDR1 KGHSH and CDR2 LQKENI. The CDR3 extends over 17 amino acids. V gave up 3 bases and J gave up 5 bases; unmatched junction bases: 10. CDR3 protein: CASSPPLAGSVTGELFF. In DNA, the CDR3 is TGTGCCAGCTCACCCCCGCTAGCGGGATCCGTAACCGGGGAGCTGTTTTTT.

This chain links TRBV3-1 (or the pseudogene TRBV3-2) with TRBJ2-1, with 11 bases that match TRBD1. Trimming at V came to 3 bases and at J to 5 bases, leaving 9 bases not matched to a gene. The CDR3 spans 17 residues. Germline V gives CDR1 LGHDT, CDR2 YNNKEL (reference sequence). The CDR3 region has the DNA TGTGCCAGCAGCCACTACCTGGGACAGGGGGTCCACAATGAGCAGTTCTTC. Its translation: CASSHYLGQGVHNEQFF.

This clone appeared once. This chain uses TRBV28 with TRBJ1-1; TRBD1 is a possible D gene (6 bases). The CDR3 sequence is 17 residues long. V gave up 3 bases and J gave up 0 bases, with 17 bases separating them. CDR1 and CDR2 from the germline V gene are MDHEN and SYDVKM. DNA for the CDR3: TGTGCCAGCAGTTTTGGAACAAAGGGGGAAATGAACACTGAAGCTTTCTTT. This sequence encodes CASSFGTKGEMNTEAFF.

This clone was counted between two and nine times. The rearrangement joins TRBV2 to TRBJ1-6; D is unresolved. Trimming stripped 6 bases from V and 5 bases from J, with 5 bases between. CDR3 length: 12 amino acids. CDR1 is SNHLY and CDR2 is FYNNEI in the germline V gene. The CDR3 spells CASSTDNSPLHF. The CDR3 DNA reads as TGTGCCAGCAGCACGGATAATTCACCCCTCCACTTT. Full variable domain (outside the CDR3, taken from reference TRBV2 and TRBJ1-6): EPEVTQTPSHQVTQMGQEVILRCVPISNHLYFYWYRQILGQKVEFLVSFYNNEISEKSEIFDDQFSVERPDGSNFTLKIRSTKLEDSAMYFCASSTDNSPLHFGNGTRLTVT.

The chain employs TRBV7-9 and TRBJ1-1; 7 bases line up with TRBD1. Germline values: CDR1 SEHNR, CDR2 FQNEAQ (reference sequence). The CDR3 spans 12 residues. V trimming: 4 bases; J trimming: 8 bases; junction bases outside the gene matches: 4. CDR3 sequence: CASSSPGGEAFF. CDR3 nucleotide sequence: TGTGCCAGCAGCTCACCAGGGGGGGAAGCTTTCTTT.

The chain has TRBV4-1 and TRBJ2-5; 7 bases are a match to TRBD2. CDR3 length equals 17 residues. Germline CDR1 reads MGHRA; CDR2 reads YSYEKL. V lost 0 bases and J lost 2; bases outside the gene matches: 9. As DNA, the CDR3 is TGCGCCAGCAGCCAAGAGGGTTTAGCGGGTCCGCAAGAGACCCAGTACTTC. It encodes CASSQEGLAGPQETQYF.

Concerning this clone itself: Since no conserved phenylalanine or tryptophan closes the CDR3, a read error is the likely cause. Because the CDR3's place on the DNA is in doubt, the DNA is left out and the CDR3 is given as listed by TCRdb. The rearrangement joins TRBV6-6 to TRBJ1-1. The CDR3 extends over 11 residues, inclusive of both ends. Germline V lookup: CDR1 MNHNY, CDR2 SVGAGI (reference sequence). The CDR3 reads CASSRSGGLVL.

This chain connects TRBV9 to TRBJ2-6; no definite D call. This CDR3 has 14 residues. The germline V and J ends were trimmed by 4 bases and 2 bases, with 7 bases remaining between them. Germline CDR1 and CDR2: SGDLS and YYNGEE. Written as DNA, the CDR3 is TGTGCCAGCAGCCGAGAGGCTGGGGCCAACGTCCTGACTTTC. It codes for CASSREAGANVLTF.

This sequence joins TRBV3-1 (or the pseudogene TRBV3-2) and TRBJ2-1; a possible D gene is TRBD1 (6 bases). V was cut by 5 bases and J by 2 bases, with 13 bases left in between. Germline V lookup: CDR1 LGHDT, CDR2 YNNKEL (reference sequence). This CDR3 has 15 residues. In nucleotides, the CDR3 is TGTGCCAGCAGCTGGCAGGGGAGACCCTACAATGAGCAGTTCTTC. It codes for CASSWQGRPYNEQFF.

The chain has TRBV9 and TRBJ2-2; D may be TRBD1 (6 bases). V dropped 5 bases and J dropped 6 bases, with 14 bases sitting between them. Germline CDR1 SGDLS, CDR2 YYNGEE. This CDR3 contains 14 residues. The CDR3 protein is CASSRNRAAGELFF. The CDR3 DNA reads as TGTGCCAGCAGTAGGAACAGGGCGGCCGGGGAGCTGTTTTTT.

The V and J genes are TRBV18 and TRBJ1-1; tentatively, D is TRBD1 (6 bases). The CDR3 totals 12 residues. With 0 bases removed from V and 8 bases from J, the gap between germline ends came to 7 bases. CDR1 is KGHSH, CDR2 LQKENI, per germline. DNA of the CDR3: TGTGCCAGCTCACCACCTACAGGGGAAGCTTTCTTT. Protein: CASSPPTGEAFF.